This entry is about one T cell receptor (beta chain). Its specificity is not known. The sample comes from a study of long-term antiretroviral therapy in people with HIV. Study results and limitations: Information pertaining to ART adherence, viral resistance or therapeutic modifications was not obtained. After ART, diversity increased yet remained lower than transplant donor controls.

Until DNA extraction, the samples held between about 0.9-10 million cryopreserved PBMC. This CDR3 region has 16 residues. The V segment lost 4 bases and the J segment 8 bases; nucleotides outside the gene matches: 15. Germline lookup yields CDR1 SGHDN and CDR2 FVKESK. Samples were assayed with immunoSEQ v3.0 at survey level. Target depth was roughly 40,000-55,000 T-cell genomes per sample. The method was immunoSEQ multiplex PCR; TCRdb's version includes in-frame clones alone and lacks a portion of them. In the table there are 20,000 to 30,000 clones, approximately 90% of which are singletons. V is TRBV14 and J is TRBJ1-2; 8 bases fit TRBD1. The sequence came from a woman between 25 and 40 years old with HIV. The specimen comprised unsorted PBMCs, sampled 1.9 years after starting antiretroviral therapy. CDR3 nucleotides: TGTGCCAGCAGCCCCCTCGACAGGGGACAGGTTGAGGGCTACACCTTC. Translating gives CASSPLDRGQVEGYTF.